This TCR beta chain was obtained from a study of cytomegalovirus exposure and HLA in healthy donors. Study context: A prior study identified roughly 110 million unique TCR beta sequences from about 200 million T cells.

Primers for the PCR totalled 60 Vbeta and 13 Jbeta. Some clones are missing from TCRdb's copy, which holds only in-frame ones; the method was immunoSEQ multiplex PCR. The sample has approximately 220,000 clones, approximately 82% seen once. The length of the CDR3 is 16 residues. In germline, CDR1 is SGHVS, CDR2 FQNEAQ. The V and J ends lost 2 bases and 1 base, in that order; junction bases with no gene match: 5. The clonotype originates from a man between 18 and 35 years old in good health and CMV-seronegative. The chain couples TRBV7-8 to TRBJ1-5; 7 bases map to TRBD1. The sample was PBMCs. The CDR3 here is CASSLLTGLSNQPQHF. Here the CDR3 DNA reads TGTGCCAGCAGCTTACTGACAGGGTTGAGCAATCAGCCCCAGCATTTT. The whole variable domain, remainder taken from reference TRBV7-8 and TRBJ1-5, is GAGVSQSPRYKVAKRGQDVALRCDPISGHVSLFWYQQALGQGPEFLTYFQNEAQLDKSGLPSDRFFAERPEGSVSTLKIQRTQQEDSAVYLCASSLLTGLSNQPQHFGDGTRLSIL.